Presented here are 29 T cell receptor beta chains from one specimen sequenced in a study of shared clonotypes between healthy human individuals. Produced via immunoSEQ multiplex PCR; TCRdb's table is partial and in-frame only. This table holds about 500,000 clones, about 74% found once. The sample consisted of PBMCs. The receptor source for this set is a middle-aged woman in good health. Some clones in this sample may be carry-over from other donors' samples.

The gene calls are TRBV7-3 and TRBJ2-3; tentative D call: TRBD2 (6 bases). The CDR3 runs to 15 residues. Trimming shortened V by 2 bases and J by 4 bases, and 13 bases separated the two germline ends. Germline lookup yields CDR1 SGHTA and CDR2 FQGTGA. The CDR3 loop reads CASSLYGRGADTQYF. The CDR3 nucleotides read TGTGCCAGCAGCTTATACGGGAGAGGAGCAGATACGCAGTATTTT. Drawing the rest from reference TRBV7-3 and TRBJ2-3, the complete variable domain is GAGVSQTPSNKVTEKGKYVELRCDPISGHTALYWYRQSLGQGPEFLIYFQGTGAADDSGLPNDRFFAVRPEGSVSTLKIQRTERGDSAVYLCASSLYGRGADTQYFGPGTRLTVL.

The chain employs TRBV10-2 and TRBJ2-7; 12 bases fit TRBD2. The CDR3 is 14 amino acids. CDR1 and CDR2 (germline): WSHSY, SAAADI. V was pared by 6 bases and J by 0 bases, with 0 bases of the junction left unmatched. The CDR3 reads CASRLAGGSYEQYF. The DNA of the CDR3 is TGCGCCAGCAGACTAGCGGGAGGCTCCTACGAGCAGTACTTC.

J is TRBJ2-1 and V is TRBV7-8; TRBD2 agrees at 8 bases. The CDR3 is 16 amino acids. V lost 3 bases, J lost 4 bases, and 8 bases stayed unmatched. Germline CDR1 is SGHVS and CDR2 is FQNEAQ. The CDR3 protein is CASSFMAGGLYNEQFF. Here the CDR3 DNA reads TGTGCCAGCAGCTTCATGGCGGGAGGCCTATACAATGAGCAGTTCTTC.

In regard to this clone: A far bigger clonotype differs at one base, so this is likely a read error. The chain links TRBV5-1 to TRBJ1-4; 8 nucleotides match TRBD1. Per germline, CDR1 SGHRS and CDR2 YFSETQ. The CDR3 has 15 residues. The CDR3 coding sequence is TGCGCCAGCAGCTTGGAAACAGGGGGGGTTGAAAAACTGGTTTTT. Its protein product is CASSLETGGVEKLVF.

A few counts support this clone. The likely explanation is a read error, given a far larger clone one base away. In this CDR3 the conserved last residue, phenylalanine or tryptophan, is missing, so a read error is likely. The rearrangement uses TRBV11-1 and TRBJ2-7, with TRBD2 identical over 7 bases. V gave up 0 bases and J gave up 3 bases; unmatched junction bases: 5. CDR3 length: 15 residues. Germline lookup yields CDR1 SGHAT and CDR2 FQDESV (reference sequence). The CDR3 DNA reads as TGTGCCAGCAGCTTAGCAGTGACTAGCAGCTACGAGCAGTACCTC. Translating it yields CASSLAVTSSYEQYL.

The chain recombines TRBV30 with TRBJ1-2; the D is unclear. CDR3 length: 12 amino acids. V dropped 6 bases and J dropped 5 bases, with 13 bases sitting between them. CDR1 GTSNPN and CDR2 SVGIG come from the germline V gene (reference sequence). CDR3 in DNA: TGTGCCTGCCTCGGGAAGACGTATGGCTACACCTTC. Its translation is CACLGKTYGYTF.

The chain is built from TRBV7-2 and TRBJ2-7; 8 bases map to TRBD1. The CDR3 extends over 15 amino acids. CDR1 and CDR2 (germline): SGHTA, FQGNSA. Trimming removed 4 bases from V and 3 bases from J; junction bases left unmatched: 8. CDR3 bases: TGTGCCAGCAGCTCCGCCGGGACAGGAGTCTACGAGCAGTACTTC. Protein sequence: CASSSAGTGVYEQYF.

This clone was observed a handful of times. V and J are TRBV5-1 and TRBJ1-2; D is unclear. The CDR3 extends over 15 amino acids. V shed 3 bases and J shed 0 bases, with 12 bases lying between them. In germline, CDR1 is SGHRS, CDR2 YFSETQ. This CDR3 is CASSWSGTTNYGYTF. The CDR3 nucleotides read TGCGCCAGCAGCTGGAGTGGCACCACTAACTATGGCTACACCTTC. The entire variable domain, with the rest obtained from reference TRBV5-1 and TRBJ1-2, is as follows: KAGVTQTPRYLIKTRGQQVTLSCSPISGHRSVSWYQQTPGQGLQFLFEYFSETQRNKGNFPGRFSGRQFSNSRSEMNVSTLELGDSALYLCASSWSGTTNYGYTFGSGTRLTVV.

The V call is TRBV30, the J call TRBJ1-4, with D perhaps TRBD1 (6 bases). Trimming removed 5 bases from V and 7 bases from J, with 14 bases in between. The CDR3 loop spans 13 amino acids. Germline assignment: CDR1 GTSNPN and CDR2 SVGIG (reference sequence). The CDR3, as DNA: TGTGCCTGGCAATCGTCCAGGGGTGAAAAACTGTTTTTT. Its protein is CAWQSSRGEKLFF.

The V gene is TRBV6-5, the J gene TRBJ2-2; TRBD2 agrees at 8 bases. Unmatched junction bases numbered 2, after V lost 5 bases and J lost 0 bases. CDR1 and CDR2 from the germline V gene are MNHEY and SVGAGI. The length of the CDR3 is 15 residues. In DNA form, the CDR3 reads TGTGCCAGCAGTCTGGGACTAGCGAACACCGGGGAGCTGTTTTTT. Translating it yields CASSLGLANTGELFF.

This chain joins TRBV2 and TRBJ2-7, with a possible D match to TRBD1 (6 bases). Trimming cost V 7 bases and J 2 bases, with 12 bases left between them. From germline, CDR1 is SNHLY and CDR2 FYNNEI. This CDR3 has 13 amino acids. The CDR3 protein is CASTGQTPYEQYF. Written as DNA, the CDR3 is TGTGCCAGCACTGGACAGACTCCCTACGAGCAGTACTTC.

This chain joins TRBV5-1 and TRBJ2-1; possibly TRBD2 for D (6 bases). The CDR3 consists of 17 residues. Deletions cut 1 base from V and 2 bases from J, with 16 bases between. Germline CDR1 and CDR2: SGHRS and YFSETQ. The CDR3 nucleotides read TGCGCCAGCAGCTTGTGGGCTAGCGTATCAACCTACAATGAGCAGTTCTTC. It codes for CASSLWASVSTYNEQFF.

The chain has TRBV18 and TRBJ2-1; D possibly corresponds to TRBD1 (6 bases). This CDR3 region has 16 residues. The germline CDR1 and CDR2 sequences are KGHSH and LQKENI. V lost 3 bases and J 0 bases, leaving 12 bases between the germline ends. The CDR3 loop reads CASSPQDSSSYNEQFF. The CDR3 DNA follows: TGTGCCAGCTCACCCCAGGACAGCAGCTCCTACAATGAGCAGTTCTTC.

As for this clone: This specimen includes other DNA sequences encoding the same CDR3. The V gene is TRBV28, the J gene TRBJ2-7; D gene ambiguous. The germline V gene encodes CDR1 MDHEN and CDR2 SYDVKM. V lost 5 bases and J lost 2, with 4 bases in between. The length of the CDR3 is 11 residues. The CDR3 region is CASSQTYEQYF. In nucleotides, the CDR3 is TGTGCCAGCAGTCAAACCTACGAGCAGTACTTC.

On this clone itself: Other DNA sequences in the same sample also yield this CDR3. The chain couples TRBV2 to TRBJ1-4; 8 bases agree with TRBD1. V shed 4 bases and J 8 bases; nucleotides not matched to a gene: 6. CDR3 size: 14 residues. CDR1 is SNHLY, CDR2 FYNNEI, per germline. CDR3 DNA: TGTGCCAGCAGTGGCAACAGGGGGGACGAAAAACTGTTTTTT. Translating it yields CASSGNRGDEKLFF.

The rearrangement uses TRBV5-4 and TRBJ2-1; weak D call: TRBD2 (5 bases). V shed 1 base and J shed 0 bases, with 14 bases lying between them. Germline V CDR1 and CDR2: SGHNT, YYREEE (reference sequence). This CDR3 has 17 amino acids. The CDR3 here is CASSLPRSGSSYNEQFF. Here the CDR3 DNA reads TGTGCCAGCAGCTTGCCCAGGAGCGGTAGCTCCTACAATGAGCAGTTCTTC.

The CDR3 sequence is CASGLRTFSVYEQYF. CDR3 DNA sequence: TGTGCCAGTGGTCTACGGACATTCTCGGTCTACGAGCAGTACTTC. The rearrangement links TRBV7-2 to TRBJ2-7; the D gene is possibly TRBD1 (5 bases). This CDR3 spans 15 amino acids. Between the trimmed V and J ends, which lost 9 bases and 3 bases, there was a span of 21 bases. Germline values: CDR1 SGHTA, CDR2 FQGNSA.

V is TRBV6-6 and J is TRBJ2-7; 9 nucleotides match TRBD2. Unmatched junction bases numbered 12, after V lost 7 bases and J lost 5 bases. Looked up from germline, CDR1 is MNHNY and CDR2 is SVGAGI (reference sequence). The CDR3 totals 15 residues. For the CDR3, the DNA is TGTGCCAGCAACCGGAGGGCGGGAGGGCTCAACGAGCAGTACTTC. It yields the protein CASNRRAGGLNEQYF.

The J gene is TRBJ2-7, the V gene TRBV18; 7 nucleotides line up with TRBD1. Germline V lookup: CDR1 KGHSH, CDR2 LQKENI. Trimming at V came to 4 bases and at J to 3 bases, leaving 12 bases not matched to a gene. This CDR3 has 16 amino acids. The CDR3 spells CASSRDRDEGIYEQYF. CDR3 nucleotides: TGTGCCAGCTCACGAGACAGGGATGAAGGTATCTACGAGCAGTACTTC. The complete variable domain, with remaining parts taken from reference TRBV18 and TRBJ2-7, reads NAGVMQNPRHLVRRRGQEARLRCSPMKGHSHVYWYRQLPEEGLKFMVYLQKENIIDESGMPKERFSAEFPKEGPSILRIQQVVRGDSAAYFCASSRDRDEGIYEQYFGPGTRLTVT.

The chain joins TRBV4-3 to TRBJ2-7; D uncertain. The germline gives CDR1 LGHNA, CDR2 YSLEER. The CDR3 runs 15 residues. Trimming took 1 base from V and 0 from J, leaving 10 bases between them. CDR3 in DNA: TGCGCCAGCAGCCAAGTCCCCGAAGGCTCCTACGAGCAGTACTTC. Protein: CASSQVPEGSYEQYF.

The chain combines TRBV7-7 with TRBJ2-7, with 8 bases lining up with TRBD2. The germline gives CDR1 SSHAT, CDR2 FNYEAQ (reference sequence). This CDR3 comprises 14 residues. V dropped 5 bases and J dropped 2; count of bases not matched to a gene: 5. Here the CDR3 reads CASSPAGLAYEQYF. The DNA for the CDR3 is TGTGCCAGCAGCCCCGCGGGACTAGCCTACGAGCAGTACTTC.

This clone appeared once. This sequence joins TRBV28 and TRBJ2-2; no clear D. Trimming took off 3 bases at V and 6 bases at J, with 8 bases between the two ends. CDR3 length equals 13 residues. CDR1 and CDR2 from the germline V gene are MDHEN and SYDVKM. The CDR3 DNA sequence: TGTGCCAGCAGTTTGTGGCGTGCCGGGGAGCTGTTTTTT. Its translation is CASSLWRAGELFF.

This clone came up a few times. This sequence joins TRBV28 and TRBJ2-7, with 9 bases lining up with TRBD1. The CDR3 consists of 12 residues. The V gene's germline CDR1 is MDHEN and CDR2 SYDVKM. V dropped 11 bases and J dropped 1; count of bases not matched to a gene: 3. In DNA, the CDR3 is TGTGCCGTAGGACAGGGGTCCTACGAGCAGTACTTC. This codes for CAVGQGSYEQYF.

With regard to this clone: With a much larger clone just one base away, this may be a read error. The chain is built from TRBV28 and TRBJ2-5; 8 bases line up with TRBD1. The V gene's germline CDR1 is MDHEN and CDR2 SYDVKM. The CDR3 loop spans 15 amino acids. CDR3: CASSLPRQGREIQYF. CDR3 in DNA: TGTGCCAGCAGTCTCCCCCGACAGGGGAGAGAGATCCAGTACTTC.

This clone was counted many times. Other DNA variants within this sample encode the same CDR3. The rearrangement uses TRBV5-1 and TRBJ2-5; the match to TRBD2 covers 14 bases. The germline V gene has CDR1 SGHRS and CDR2 YFSETQ. The V segment lost 0 bases and the J segment 5 bases; nucleotides outside the gene matches: 3. There are 16 residues in the CDR3. The CDR3 coding sequence is TGCGCCAGCAGCTTGGGACTAGCGGGAGGGTCCGAGACCCAGTACTTC. Translated: CASSLGLAGGSETQYF. The full variable domain, with the rest looked up from reference TRBV5-1 and TRBJ2-5, is KAGVTQTPRYLIKTRGQQVTLSCSPISGHRSVSWYQQTPGQGLQFLFEYFSETQRNKGNFPGRFSGRQFSNSRSEMNVSTLELGDSALYLCASSLGLAGGSETQYFGPGTRLLVL.

The chain combines TRBV19 with TRBJ1-3, with a tentative D call TRBD1 (5 bases). This CDR3 has 15 residues. Germline V CDR1 and CDR2: LNHDA, SQIVND (reference sequence). Trimming cost V 7 bases and J 0 bases, with 13 bases left between them. The CDR3, as DNA: TGTGCCAGTATGCGGGACGCAAGCTCTGGAAACACCATATATTTT. Translated: CASMRDASSGNTIYF.

This clone showed up just a few times. With a far larger clone one base away, a read error is the likely cause. CDR3 in amino acids: CTSSRTYEQYF. The CDR3 region has the DNA TGTACCAGCAGCAGGACCTACGAGCAGTACTTC. This rearrangement joins TRBV7-9 to TRBJ2-7; D ambiguous. This CDR3 comprises 11 residues. Germline V gene data show CDR1 as SEHNR and CDR2 as FQNEAQ (reference sequence).

The CDR3 spells CSVVPKSSYNEQFF. The DNA of the CDR3 is TGCAGCGTTGTGCCCAAGAGCTCCTACAATGAGCAGTTCTTC. This chain connects TRBV29-1 to TRBJ2-1; no clear D. Germline V gene data show CDR1 as SQVTM and CDR2 as ANQGSEA. The germline V and J ends were trimmed by 4 bases and 0 bases, with 10 bases remaining between them. There are 14 residues in the CDR3.

This chain links TRBV29-1 with TRBJ2-5; weak D call: TRBD2 (6 bases). The CDR3 extends over 13 amino acids. Germline values: CDR1 SQVTM, CDR2 ANQGSEA. V was pared by 7 bases and J by 11 bases, with 23 bases between. CDR3 coding DNA: TGCAGCGCCTACTTGGGCGGGGTGGGGGAGCAGTACTTC. Its translation is CSAYLGGVGEQYF.